This T cell receptor beta chain is from a study of T-cell memory formation after mild COVID-19 (dated by TCRdb to about 2021). Study-level background: TCR sequence clusters from the two donors were largely donor specific. T-cell clones expanding and contracting after mild COVID-19 in a couple of donors were tracked by longitudinal TCRalpha and TCRbeta repertoire sequencing. Two young, previously healthy adult volunteers, one female and one male, were included in the cohort.

Reads for this sample came from an Illumina NovaSeq 6000. Using 5'RACE with constant-segment primers, TCRalpha and TCRbeta cDNA libraries were constructed, with sample barcodes and unique molecular identifiers added in the process. RNA was extracted from every sample with Trizol reagent. Libraries were amplified in two PCR steps, with a second sample barcode and Illumina TruSeq adapters added in the second step. Sequencing of the libraries was done on an Illumina NovaSeq, producing 2 x 150 bp paired-end reads. The source study handled its data this way. Demultiplexing of reads and collapsing into UMI-guided consensus sequences were performed with migec v1.2.7. Using mixcr v2.1.11, UMI consensuses were aligned to TRA and TRB V and J templates and then assembled into clonotypes. Expanded or contracted clonotypes were those called significant by both edgeR and NoisET, with noise models trained on biological replicates. For edgeR calls, a false discovery rate-adjusted p below 0.01 and a log2 fold-change threshold of 1 were applied. PCA with hierarchical clustering of max-normalized trajectories of the 1000 most abundant clonotypes was used as exploratory dynamics analysis. Separately sequenced CD4+ and CD8+ repertoires were used to assign the CD4 or CD8 phenotype of responding clones. The public reads were run again by TCRdb, first through fastp at Q25 and then through MiXCR, and only productive beta chains were kept. Entries are consolidated by CDR3 protein sequence, retaining the most common genes and DNA. These V and J calls rely on TCRdb rather than the paper's analysis. The sample includes around 450,000 distinct CDR3 sequences, with around 20% observed a single time. About 8.8% of the sample is in the top ten clones.

Including the terminal cysteine and phenylalanine, the CDR3 comprises 21 residues. The only DNA kept is the CDR3, 63 bases in frame from the first base. Looking up the germline V gene yields CDR1 KGHDR and CDR2 SFDVKD. V is cut back by 5 bases and J by 0 bases, with 21 bases in the junction unmatched. The investigation overall reported the following: Some responding clones were found in pre-infection memory, which suggests that pre-existing cross-reactive memory T cells took part in the SARS-CoV-2 response. SARS-CoV-2 specificity of the second-wave clones peaking on day 37 was not confirmed. The study included only a couple of mild cases, and larger cohorts that include severe cases with pre-infection samples were judged to be necessary. Contracting CD4+ clones turned up mainly in the CM and EM memory subsets, whereas EMRA was where CD8+ clones were enriched. Balanced CD4/CD8 phenotypes were observed for clones contracting from day 15 to 85, whereas a bias towards CD4+ was observed for a second wave of clones expanding from day 15 to 37.

PBMCs were isolated by Ficoll-Paque density gradient centrifugation. Worth noting for this clonotype: The antigen it binds to is not known. No base-level quality is on record; no much larger clone is a single base apart.

The rearranged chain carries TRBV24-1 and TRBJ2-5, and TRBD2 aligns with 9 junction nucleotides. Specimen: PBMCs or a T cell subset sorted from them (not recorded which). This sequence originates from an adult woman who had mild COVID-19 (a few samples of this study predate the infection). The sample titles of this study are shuffled in the database, so cell type and time point are left out; the donor was told from shared clones. The DNA reads as follows: TGTGCCACCAGTGCCCCGGGGGGGCTAGCGGGGCCGAGAGGTCACCAAGAGACCCAGTACTTC. It is translated as CATSAPGGLAGPRGHQETQYF.